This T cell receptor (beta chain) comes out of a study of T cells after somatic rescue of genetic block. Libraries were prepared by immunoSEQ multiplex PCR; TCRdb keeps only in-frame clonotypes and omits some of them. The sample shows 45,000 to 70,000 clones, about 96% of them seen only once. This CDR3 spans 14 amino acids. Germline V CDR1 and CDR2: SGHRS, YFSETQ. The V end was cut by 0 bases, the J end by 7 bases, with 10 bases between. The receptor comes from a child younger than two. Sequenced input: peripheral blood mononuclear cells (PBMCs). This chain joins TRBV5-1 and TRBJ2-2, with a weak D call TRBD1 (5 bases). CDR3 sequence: CASSLAREGGELFF. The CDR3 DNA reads TGCGCCAGCAGCTTGGCCAGGGAAGGCGGGGAGCTGTTTTTT.